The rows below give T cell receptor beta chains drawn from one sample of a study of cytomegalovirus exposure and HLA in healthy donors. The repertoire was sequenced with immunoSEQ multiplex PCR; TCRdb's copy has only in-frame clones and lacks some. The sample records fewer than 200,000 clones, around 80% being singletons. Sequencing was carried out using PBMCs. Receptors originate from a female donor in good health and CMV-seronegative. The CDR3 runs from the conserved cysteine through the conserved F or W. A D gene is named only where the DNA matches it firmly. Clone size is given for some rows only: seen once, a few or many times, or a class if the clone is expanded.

cdr3_nt: TGTGCCAGCAGTGTAGCCCCGGGAGATGAGCAGTTCTTC
cdr3_aa: CASSVAPGDEQFF
v_call: TRBV25-1
cdr3_length: 13
clone_size: .
d_call: .
j_call: TRBJ2-1

cdr3_nt: TGTGCCAGCAGGTGGACGGCCCAGGGGGGAGATACGCAGTATTTT
cdr3_aa: CASRWTAQGGDTQYF
v_call: TRBV7-9
cdr3_length: 15
clone_size: .
d_call: .
j_call: TRBJ2-3

cdr3_nt: TGTGCCAGCAGCGTAGGCGGGGGAGCAGACACCGGGGAGCTGTTTTTT
cdr3_aa: CASSVGGGADTGELFF
v_call: TRBV9
cdr3_length: 16
clone_size: .
d_call: TRBD2
j_call: TRBJ2-2

cdr3_nt: TGTGCCAGTAGTCGGACTCCATCAGACACTGAAGCTTTCTTT
cdr3_aa: CASSRTPSDTEAFF
v_call: TRBV19
cdr3_length: 14
clone_size: few
d_call: .
j_call: TRBJ1-1

cdr3_nt: TGTGCCAGTAGAATTACCTTGGCTTTTGCATTTGAGCAGTTCTTC
cdr3_aa: CASRITLAFAFEQFF
v_call: TRBV19
cdr3_length: 15
clone_size: few
d_call: .
j_call: TRBJ2-1

cdr3_nt: TGTGCCAGCAGCCCCCGGACAGGGGGCGGCACCGGGGAGCTGTTTTTT
cdr3_aa: CASSPRTGGGTGELFF
v_call: TRBV7-3
cdr3_length: 16
clone_size: .
d_call: TRBD1
j_call: TRBJ2-2

cdr3_nt: TGTGCCAGCATGTACGGTAACACTGAAGCTTTCTTT
cdr3_aa: CASMYGNTEAFF
v_call: TRBV28
cdr3_length: 12
clone_size: .
d_call: .
j_call: TRBJ1-1

cdr3_nt: TGTGCCAGCAGCTTTCTAGCGGGAACCACCGGGGAGCTGTTTTTT
cdr3_aa: CASSFLAGTTGELFF
v_call: TRBV7-2
cdr3_length: 15
clone_size: .
d_call: TRBD2
j_call: TRBJ2-2

cdr3_nt: TGCGCCAGCAGCTTGACAGGGCCCACCGGGGAGCTGTTTTTT
cdr3_aa: CASSLTGPTGELFF
v_call: TRBV5-1
cdr3_length: 14
clone_size: once
d_call: .
j_call: TRBJ2-2

cdr3_nt: TGTGCCAGCAGCTTGAGCGGCAACGTTTATGGTAACTACGAGCAGTACTTC
cdr3_aa: CASSLSGNVYGNYEQYF
v_call: TRBV7-2
cdr3_length: 17
clone_size: few
d_call: .
j_call: TRBJ2-7

cdr3_nt: TGTGCCAGCAGCGTGGCCTGGGGACAGGATGTACATGGCTACACCTTC
cdr3_aa: CASSVAWGQDVHGYTF
v_call: TRBV9
cdr3_length: 16
clone_size: .
d_call: TRBD1
j_call: TRBJ1-2

cdr3_nt: TGCAGTGCTTTAAGAGGGGAGACCCAGTACTTC
cdr3_aa: CSALRGETQYF
v_call: TRBV20-1
cdr3_length: 11
clone_size: .
d_call: .
j_call: TRBJ2-5

cdr3_nt: TGTGCCAGCAGTGAGGGGGGGGCGCACTTCTACGAGCAGTACTTC
cdr3_aa: CASSEGGAHFYEQYF
v_call: TRBV2
cdr3_length: 15
clone_size: .
d_call: .
j_call: TRBJ2-7

cdr3_nt: TGTGCCAGCTCCTATAGGGGGGGGCCGAATGAAAAACTGTTTTTT
cdr3_aa: CASSYRGGPNEKLFF
v_call: TRBV7-8
cdr3_length: 15
clone_size: .
d_call: .
j_call: TRBJ1-4

cdr3_nt: TGCGCCAGCAGCTTGAACAGGGCCAACACTGAAGCTTTCTTT
cdr3_aa: CASSLNRANTEAFF
v_call: TRBV5-1
cdr3_length: 14
clone_size: few
d_call: .
j_call: TRBJ1-1

cdr3_nt: TGTGCCAGCAGCCAAGAGTTACGACTAGTTCAGGGCGAGCAGTACTTC
cdr3_aa: CASSQELRLVQGEQYF
v_call: TRBV4-2
cdr3_length: 16
clone_size: .
d_call: .
j_call: TRBJ2-7

cdr3_nt: TGTGCCAGCAGTTACTCTCGAAAAGGGGGATACGAGCAGTACTTC
cdr3_aa: CASSYSRKGGYEQYF
v_call: TRBV6-5
cdr3_length: 15
clone_size: .
d_call: .
j_call: TRBJ2-7

cdr3_nt: TGTGCTAGGGGGTGGGGACTAGCCCTAGCCAAAAACATTCAGTACTTC
cdr3_aa: CARGWGLALAKNIQYF
v_call: TRBV12-5
cdr3_length: 16
clone_size: .
d_call: TRBD2
j_call: TRBJ2-4

cdr3_nt: TGTGCCAGCAGCTTGTCTAGACTTAACTATAATTCACCCCTCCACTTT
cdr3_aa: CASSLSRLNYNSPLHF
v_call: TRBV7-9
cdr3_length: 16
clone_size: .
d_call: .
j_call: TRBJ1-6

cdr3_nt: TGTGCCAGCAGCCCCCGGACAGGGCGTGGGGGCACTGAAGCTTTCTTT
cdr3_aa: CASSPRTGRGGTEAFF
v_call: TRBV7-8
cdr3_length: 16
clone_size: .
d_call: TRBD1
j_call: TRBJ1-1

cdr3_nt: TGCGCCACCTCCCAGAGCAGGGTCGGTGAGACCCAGTACTTC
cdr3_aa: CATSQSRVGETQYF
v_call: TRBV4-3
cdr3_length: 14
clone_size: .
d_call: .
j_call: TRBJ2-5

cdr3_nt: TGTGCCAGCAGTTCGGCGCGGAAGAACACCGGGGAGCTGTTTTTT
cdr3_aa: CASSSARKNTGELFF
v_call: TRBV5-4
cdr3_length: 15
clone_size: few
d_call: .
j_call: TRBJ2-2

cdr3_nt: TGTGCCAGCAGCTGGAGCCGGGACAGCAAAGAGACCCAGTACTTC
cdr3_aa: CASSWSRDSKETQYF
v_call: TRBV5-4
cdr3_length: 15
clone_size: .
d_call: TRBD1
j_call: TRBJ2-5

cdr3_nt: TGCGCCAGCAGCCGAGGGGGTTTTAATGAAAAACTGTTTTTT
cdr3_aa: CASSRGGFNEKLFF
v_call: TRBV5-1
cdr3_length: 14
clone_size: few
d_call: .
j_call: TRBJ1-4

cdr3_nt: TGTGCCAGCAGCTTAATGTCGGTCTCCACCACCGGGGAGCTGTTTTTT
cdr3_aa: CASSLMSVSTTGELFF
v_call: TRBV7-3
cdr3_length: 16
clone_size: .
d_call: .
j_call: TRBJ2-2

cdr3_nt: TGTGCCAGCAGCTTAGCGGGTCGGGGGGTTAGCACAGATACGCAGTATTTT
cdr3_aa: CASSLAGRGVSTDTQYF
v_call: TRBV7-2
cdr3_length: 17
clone_size: .
d_call: TRBD2
j_call: TRBJ2-3

cdr3_nt: TGTGCCAGCAGCTCCCCCGGAGGGTTAGGCACTGAAGCTTTCTTT
cdr3_aa: CASSSPGGLGTEAFF
v_call: TRBV7-2
cdr3_length: 15
clone_size: few
d_call: .
j_call: TRBJ1-1

cdr3_nt: TGTGCCAGCAGCGTTAGGGGGGGCGAGTCTCAAGAGACCCAGTACTTC
cdr3_aa: CASSVRGGESQETQYF
v_call: TRBV9
cdr3_length: 16
clone_size: .
d_call: .
j_call: TRBJ2-5

cdr3_nt: TGTGCCAGTAGTATAAACTCCGGTCAGGGATCCGAGACCCAGTACTTC
cdr3_aa: CASSINSGQGSETQYF
v_call: TRBV19
cdr3_length: 16
clone_size: .
d_call: .
j_call: TRBJ2-5

cdr3_nt: TGCGCCAGCAGCCTAGAGCGGGGCACCGGGGAGCTGTTTTTT
cdr3_aa: CASSLERGTGELFF
v_call: TRBV4-3
cdr3_length: 14
clone_size: few
d_call: TRBD2
j_call: TRBJ2-2

cdr3_nt: TGTGCCACCAGGGCGGGGGGGCATAAAGATACGCAGTATTTT
cdr3_aa: CATRAGGHKDTQYF
v_call: TRBV15
cdr3_length: 14
clone_size: .
d_call: TRBD2
j_call: TRBJ2-3

cdr3_nt: TGTGCCAGCCGGGCAGGGGGCAACACCGGGGAGCTGTTTTTT
cdr3_aa: CASRAGGNTGELFF
v_call: TRBV11-1
cdr3_length: 14
clone_size: .
d_call: TRBD1
j_call: TRBJ2-2

cdr3_nt: TGTGCCAGCAGTTGGAGGCGGGGTCGAACTGAAGCTTTCTTT
cdr3_aa: CASSWRRGRTEAFF
v_call: TRBV28
cdr3_length: 14
clone_size: .
d_call: .
j_call: TRBJ1-1

cdr3_nt: TGCAGCGTTGCCCTGGGACAGGGGTATGGCTACACCTTC
cdr3_aa: CSVALGQGYGYTF
v_call: TRBV29-1
cdr3_length: 13
clone_size: .
d_call: TRBD1
j_call: TRBJ1-2

cdr3_nt: TGTGCCAGCAGCTTGGGCGGACAGGGGACCTACGAGCAGTACTTC
cdr3_aa: CASSLGGQGTYEQYF
v_call: TRBV5-4
cdr3_length: 15
clone_size: once
d_call: TRBD1
j_call: TRBJ2-7

cdr3_nt: TGTGCCAGCAGCTTGCCAGGGGGTGCCACTCATCTACGTTGGGAGCAGTACTTC
cdr3_aa: CASSLPGGATHLRWEQYF
v_call: TRBV7-9
cdr3_length: 18
clone_size: .
d_call: TRBD1
j_call: TRBJ2-7